This passage covers 4 T cell receptor beta chains from one sample sequenced in a study of cytomegalovirus exposure and HLA in healthy donors. The PCR had 60 Vbeta and 13 Jbeta primers. Only in-frame clones appear in the TCRdb table, and some are missing; sequencing was by immunoSEQ multiplex PCR. The data hold roughly 43,000 clones, with 70% to 85% observed a single time. Sample: PBMCs. These receptors were collected from a man aged 25-45 years in good health and CMV-seronegative.

V usage is TRBV10-3 and J usage is TRBJ2-7; 9 bases map to TRBD2. The ends lost 4 bases at V and 1 base at J; junction bases unmatched: 8. The germline CDR1 and CDR2 sequences are ENHRY and SYGVKD. The CDR3 is 16 amino acids. The CDR3 region is CAISGTKREDSYEQYF. DNA of the CDR3: TGTGCCATCAGTGGTACTAAGCGGGAGGATTCCTACGAGCAGTACTTC.

The chain links TRBV30 to TRBJ1-4; 12 bases line up with TRBD1. Trimming at V came to 5 bases and at J to 7 bases, leaving 2 bases not matched to a gene. The CDR3 is made up of 13 amino acids. Germline CDR1 GTSNPN, CDR2 SVGIG (reference sequence). CDR3 residues: CAWGGQGAEKLFF. DNA of the CDR3: TGTGCCTGGGGGGGACAGGGGGCTGAAAAACTGTTTTTT.

In this sample, this clone turned up once. The V and J genes are TRBV4-1 and TRBJ2-2, with 9 bases aligning to TRBD1. V shed 1 base and J 7 bases; nucleotides not matched to a gene: 7. The CDR3 is made up of 16 amino acids. Germline V gene data show CDR1 as MGHRA and CDR2 as YSYEKL. DNA of the CDR3: TGCGCCAGCAGCCAAGGGGACAGGGCCGACTACGGGGAGCTGTTTTTT. Its translation: CASSQGDRADYGELFF.

CDR3 nucleotide sequence: TGTGCCAGCAGTGAAGCAGGGGGCCGAAACACCATATATTTT. Translation gives CASSEAGGRNTIYF. This rearrangement joins TRBV6-1 to TRBJ1-3, with TRBD1 matching 7 bases. Per the germline V gene, CDR1 is MNHNS and CDR2 is SASEGT. V trimming: 0 bases; J trimming: 5 bases; junction bases outside the gene matches: 1. The CDR3 consists of 14 residues.